The source of this T cell receptor beta chain is a study of blood T cell repertoires in COVID-19. Clones were sequenced by immunoSEQ multiplex PCR, and TCRdb holds only the in-frame ones, with some missing. The sample lists 250,000 or so clones, over 70% seen once, with 2.5% to 4% in the top ten. Trimming removed 3 bases from V and 3 bases from J, with 12 bases in between. Germline V gene lookup returns CDR1 MDHEN and CDR2 SYDVKM. This CDR3 is built from 15 residues. This TCR came from an elderly woman with acute or convalescent COVID-19. The chain has TRBV28 and TRBJ2-4, with D possibly matching TRBD2 (6 bases). The material sequenced was peripheral blood. CDR3 loop: CASSLAGIGKNIQYF. DNA for the CDR3: TGTGCCAGCAGTTTGGCGGGGATTGGCAAAAACATTCAGTACTTC.